This T cell receptor (beta chain) was recorded in a study of CD8 T cells in Susac syndrome. For the study at large: Patients with Susac syndrome had blood drawn and were at that point therapy-naive, on corticosteroids, or on intravenous immunoglobulin alone. General study points: Detection of Susac-specific public clones gave 15 to 20 in total CD8+ repertoires and about five in CD8+ TEMRA repertoires.

An amount of RNA that ranged from roughly 0.5 to 1 ug was reverse transcribed with random hexamers. A multiplex approach, immunoSEQ multiplex PCR, amplified TCR beta CDR3 across 54 Vbeta and 13 Jbeta. MiXCR, applied by TCRdb to the immunoSEQ multiplex PCR reads, yields one record per CDR3 protein. The sample has 150,000 to 200,000 distinct CDR3 sequences, approximately 95% seen once; the top ten hold approximately 0.16%. The authors negatively isolated CD8+ and CD4+ T cells and FACS-enriched TEMRA cells. A single count supports this clonotype. The target antigen is unknown. The sample comprised CD8+ T cells from PBMCs. The clonotype comes from a human donor with Susac syndrome.

Here the CDR3 reads CASSLENSPLHF. The CDR3 region has the DNA TGTGCCAGCAGCTTAGAAAATTCACCCCTCCACTTT. This rearrangement joins TRBV13 to TRBJ1-6; D unclear. This CDR3 has 12 residues. The V and J ends lost 1 base and 7 bases respectively, with 2 bases between them. Germline CDR1 is PRHDT and CDR2 is FYEKMQ (reference sequence).